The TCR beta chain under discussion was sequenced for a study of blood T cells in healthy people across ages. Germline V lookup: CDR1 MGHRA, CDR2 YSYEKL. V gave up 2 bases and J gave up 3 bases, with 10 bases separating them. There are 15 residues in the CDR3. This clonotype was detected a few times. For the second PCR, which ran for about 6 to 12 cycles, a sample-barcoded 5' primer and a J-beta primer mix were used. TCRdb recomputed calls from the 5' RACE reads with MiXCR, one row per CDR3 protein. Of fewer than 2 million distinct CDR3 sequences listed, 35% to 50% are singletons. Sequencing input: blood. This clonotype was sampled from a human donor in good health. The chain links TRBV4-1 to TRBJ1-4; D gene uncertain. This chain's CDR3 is CASSQPGQANEKLFF. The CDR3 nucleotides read TGCGCCAGCAGCCAACCCGGGCAGGCTAATGAAAAACTGTTTTTT.